This entry is about one TCR beta chain. As yet, its antigen is unknown. It was with 60 Vbeta and 13 Jbeta primers that the PCR ran. The data were produced by immunoSEQ multiplex PCR, yet TCRdb's version contains in-frame clones alone and is incomplete. The sample has 110,000 or so clones; about 80% are singletons. The data originate from a study of cytomegalovirus exposure and HLA in healthy donors. Trimming took 2 bases from V and 9 from J; bases not matched to a gene: 11. CDR1 and CDR2 (germline): SGHDT, YYEEEE. The CDR3 loop spans 17 amino acids. Findings of the study overall: Upon later analysis, TCR association rates were observed to vary by HLA locus, being highest for DRB1 and lowest for HLA-C. Investigators reported approximately 170 TCR beta chains as tied to cytomegalovirus. Associated with HLA alleles at 0.05 false discovery rate in a later analysis were around 15,000 TCR beta sequences.

Donors in the study were healthy people who gave bone marrow. The specimen was PBMCs. The receptor was derived from a woman in her 50s in good health and CMV-seropositive. J is TRBJ2-1 and V is TRBV5-6, with 13 bases aligning to TRBD2. The CDR3 DNA reads as TGTGCCAGCAGCTTCCGGACTAGCGGGAGCTATTACGTTGAGCAGTTCTTC. Translated, it gives CASSFRTSGSYYVEQFF.